The present TCR beta chain was sequenced within a study of post-analysis software for immune sequencing data. Looking at the study overall: The cohort encompassed relapsing-remitting, secondary progressive and progressive-relapsing multiple sclerosis disease courses.

Unique molecular identifiers were carried by the TCR beta cDNA libraries. TCRdb processed the PCR reads anew with MiXCR; each CDR3 protein has one entry. Of hundreds of thousands of distinct CDR3 sequences in the sample, about 60% were seen once. General study results and limits: F measure grouped same-batch samples tightly together.

With respect to this clonotype: The antigen is not known.

Sequencing was done on a sample of blood. The receptor was isolated from a girl aged 2 to 9 with multiple sclerosis.

For the CDR3, the DNA is TGTGCCAGCAGCCGACAGGGTTTTTACGTGGAGACCCAGTACTTC. It yields the protein CASSRQGFYVETQYF. This sequence joins TRBV7-9 and TRBJ2-5; TRBD1 matches at 7 bases. Trimming took 5 bases from V and 5 from J; bases not matched to a gene: 11. The V gene's germline CDR1 is SEHNR and CDR2 FQNEAQ (reference sequence). The CDR3 covers 15 residues.